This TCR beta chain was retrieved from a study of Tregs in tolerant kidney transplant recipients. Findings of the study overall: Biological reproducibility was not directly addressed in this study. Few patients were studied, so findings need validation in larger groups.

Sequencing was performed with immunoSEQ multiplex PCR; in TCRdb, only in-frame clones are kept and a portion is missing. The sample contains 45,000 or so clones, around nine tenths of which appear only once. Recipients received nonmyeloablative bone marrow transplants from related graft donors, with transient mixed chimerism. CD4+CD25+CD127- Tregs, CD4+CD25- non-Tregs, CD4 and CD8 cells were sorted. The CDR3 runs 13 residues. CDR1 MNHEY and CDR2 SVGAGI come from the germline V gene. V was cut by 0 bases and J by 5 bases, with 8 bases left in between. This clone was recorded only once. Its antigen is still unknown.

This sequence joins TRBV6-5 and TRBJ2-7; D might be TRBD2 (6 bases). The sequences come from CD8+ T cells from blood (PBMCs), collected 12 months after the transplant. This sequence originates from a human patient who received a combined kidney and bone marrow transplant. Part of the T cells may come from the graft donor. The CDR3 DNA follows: TGTGCCAGCAGTTACTCTCGACTAGACGAGCAGTACTTC. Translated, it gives CASSYSRLDEQYF.